This T cell receptor (beta chain) originates from a study of Graves' ophthalmopathy and Graves' hyperthyroidism. Symptoms, serum thyroxine and TRAb, thyroid ultrasound, and orbital computed tomography formed the diagnostic basis. Study-wide results and caveats: Ophthalmopathy progression was predicted with about 71% sensitivity and about 72% specificity.

RNA transcripts yielded amplified TCR beta CDR3 regions. RT-PCR was first run with HTBI primers, then multiplex PCR in a second round. Via MiXCR, TCRdb re-called the multiplex PCR reads, giving one row per CDR3 protein. This table holds over 650,000 distinct CDR3 sequences, just over 40% found once. As to this clonotype: What it binds is not known.

J lost 0 bases, V lost 5 bases, and 10 bases had no gene match. This CDR3 is 18 amino acids long. Germline CDR1 is SGHTA and CDR2 is FQGNSA. The origin of this receptor is an adult man with Graves' ophthalmopathy. Input material: peripheral blood. This chain joins TRBV7-2 and TRBJ1-6, with 7 bases that match TRBD1. CDR3 sequence: CASSLNAGGSSYNSPLHF. The DNA of the CDR3 is TGTGCCAGCAGCCTTAATGCAGGGGGAAGCTCCTATAATTCACCCCTCCACTTT.